The TCR beta chain described here comes from a study of beta chain features in type 1 diabetes. The length of the CDR3 is 14 residues. The germline V gene has CDR1 MDHEN and CDR2 SYDVKM. V shed 6 bases and J shed 5 bases, with 16 bases lying between them. Sequencing targeted expressed TCRB transcripts, as all isolated RNA had been reverse transcribed. Clones were read by immunoSEQ multiplex PCR, and TCRdb kept only the in-frame ones, dropping some. In the table there are about 360,000 clones, around an eighth of which are singletons. The specimen was naive CD4+ T cells from blood. The TCR comes from a man younger than 35 in good health. The genes are TRBV28 and TRBJ2-5; D might be TRBD1 (6 bases). In DNA, the CDR3 is TGTGCCAGCAGCCCGCGCAGGGGCTGGGAGACCCAGTACTTC. This sequence encodes CASSPRRGWETQYF. The full variable domain, in which reference TRBV28 and TRBJ2-5 provide the parts outside the CDR3, is DVKVTQSSRYLVKRTGEKVFLECVQDMDHENMFWYRQDPGLGLRLIYFSYDVKMKEKGDIPEGYSVSREKKERFSLILESASTNQTSMYLCASSPRRGWETQYFGPGTRLLVL.